Presented here are 12 T cell receptor beta chains from one specimen sequenced in a study of cytomegalovirus exposure and HLA in healthy donors. Primers included in the PCR were 60 Vbeta and 13 Jbeta primers. The protocol was immunoSEQ multiplex PCR, while the TCRdb copy is restricted to in-frame clones and leaves out a portion. The top ten clones hold 3% to 5% of a sample with 95,000 to 130,000 clones, about four fifths of them seen once. The sample consisted of PBMCs. Receptor source: a woman aged 25 to 45 in good health and CMV-seronegative.

This chain connects TRBV7-9 to TRBJ2-5; 8 positions agree with TRBD1. CDR1 is SEHNR, CDR2 FQNEAQ, per germline (reference sequence). The CDR3 totals 16 residues. The ends lost 4 bases at V and 5 bases at J; junction bases unmatched: 12. The CDR3 here is CASSSTIRGRRETQYF. In nucleotides, the CDR3 is TGTGCCAGCAGCTCGACCATCAGGGGGCGTAGGGAGACCCAGTACTTC.

The CDR3 reads CASSLLAGGLRAGELFF. CDR3 nucleotides: TGTGCCAGCTCACTTCTAGCGGGAGGACTTCGTGCCGGGGAGCTGTTTTTT. The V and J genes are TRBV18 and TRBJ2-2; 11 nucleotides line up with TRBD2. V shed 4 bases and J 6 bases; nucleotides not matched to a gene: 10. The CDR3 has 17 residues. CDR1 and CDR2 (germline): KGHSH, LQKENI.

The chain recombines TRBV7-8 with TRBJ2-3; the match to TRBD2 covers 8 bases. The CDR3 is 12 amino acids. The ends lost 2 bases at V and 14 bases at J; junction bases unmatched: 6. Germline assignment: CDR1 SGHVS and CDR2 FQNEAQ. The chain's CDR3 is CASSLQASGWYF. DNA for the CDR3: TGTGCCAGCAGCTTACAGGCTAGCGGGTGGTATTTT.

The chain uses TRBV6-1 and TRBJ2-2, with D uncertain. V dropped 2 bases and J dropped 3 bases, with 13 bases sitting between them. The CDR3 contains 16 residues. From germline, CDR1 is MNHNS and CDR2 SASEGT. The CDR3 here is CASSEPLTGHTGELFF. CDR3 DNA: TGTGCCAGCAGTGAACCCCTGACGGGTCACACCGGGGAGCTGTTTTTT.

This clone occurred once. The chain combines TRBV4-3 with TRBJ1-1; 8 bases are a match to TRBD1. CDR1 LGHNA and CDR2 YSLEER come from the germline V gene. There are 15 residues in the CDR3. V dropped 4 bases and J dropped 8; count of bases not matched to a gene: 12. CDR3 residues: CASSLRQGIDTEAFF. The CDR3 nucleotides read TGCGCCAGCAGCCTTAGACAGGGGATTGATACAGAAGCTTTCTTT.

This chain links TRBV28 with TRBJ1-6; D is unclear. Germline V lookup: CDR1 MDHEN, CDR2 SYDVKM. Trimming shortened V by 4 bases and J by 3 bases, and 10 bases separated the two germline ends. The CDR3 loop spans 15 amino acids. CDR3 in DNA: TGTGCCAGCAGTTCCCGAGTTGTCTATAATTCACCCCTCCACTTT. Translation: CASSSRVVYNSPLHF. The complete variable domain, with remaining parts taken from reference TRBV28 and TRBJ1-6, reads DVKVTQSSRYLVKRTGEKVFLECVQDMDHENMFWYRQDPGLGLRLIYFSYDVKMKEKGDIPEGYSVSREKKERFSLILESASTNQTSMYLCASSSRVVYNSPLHFGNGTRLTVT.

V and J are TRBV7-2 and TRBJ1-1, with D perhaps matching TRBD1 (6 bases). CDR1 SGHTA and CDR2 FQGNSA come from the germline V gene. The length of the CDR3 is 15 residues. Trimming pared 6 bases from V and 4 bases from J, leaving 18 bases between. CDR3 bases: TGTGCCAGCAGACGCCCAACAGGGCAGGGCACTGAAGCTTTCTTT. As protein: CASRRPTGQGTEAFF.

V gene TRBV4-3 combines with J gene TRBJ1-4, with a tentative D call TRBD1 (5 bases). Germline loops: CDR1 LGHNA, CDR2 YSLEER. CDR3 length: 14 amino acids. The V end was cut by 4 bases, the J end by 6 bases, with 12 bases between. CDR3 sequence (DNA): TGCGCCAGCAGCCCCGGGACTGGAGATGAAAAACTGTTTTTT. This encodes CASSPGTGDEKLFF.

This rearrangement joins TRBV5-1 to TRBJ1-5; D ambiguous. The V end lost 1 base, the J end lost 7 bases, and 15 bases lay between the germline ends. Germline lookup yields CDR1 SGHRS and CDR2 YFSETQ. The CDR3 extends over 15 amino acids. The CDR3 nucleotides are TGCGCCAGCAGCTTGATGCTAGAATCGGGACAGCCCCAGCATTTT. Translation gives CASSLMLESGQPQHF. The full variable domain, its missing parts supplied by reference TRBV5-1 and TRBJ1-5, is KAGVTQTPRYLIKTRGQQVTLSCSPISGHRSVSWYQQTPGQGLQFLFEYFSETQRNKGNFPGRFSGRQFSNSRSEMNVSTLELGDSALYLCASSLMLESGQPQHFGDGTRLSIL.

J is TRBJ1-1 and V is TRBV5-6, with D possibly matching TRBD1 (6 bases). V gave up 0 bases and J gave up 5 bases, with 20 bases separating them. Germline CDR1 SGHDT, CDR2 YYEEEE. The CDR3 spans 17 residues. The CDR3 DNA reads TGTGCCAGCAGCTTGGCCAGGGGTTCGGTGCGAGGGACTGAAGCTTTCTTT. Its protein product is CASSLARGSVRGTEAFF.

The chain is built from TRBV10-2 and TRBJ1-6; D gene ambiguous. Trimming stripped 6 bases from V and 7 bases from J, with 10 bases between. The CDR3 spans 13 residues. Germline values: CDR1 WSHSY, CDR2 SAAADI. CDR3 region: CASRPSTNSPLHF. CDR3 DNA: TGCGCCAGCAGGCCAAGCACGAATTCACCCCTCCACTTT.

The rearrangement uses TRBV28 and TRBJ2-4, with D possibly TRBD1 on 6 matching bases. The V gene's germline CDR1 is MDHEN and CDR2 SYDVKM. The V end lost 5 bases, the J end lost 0 bases, and 11 bases lay between the germline ends. The CDR3 is 15 amino acids. CDR3 amino acids: CASSPRQAAKNIQYF. CDR3 DNA: TGTGCCAGCAGTCCTAGACAGGCAGCCAAAAACATTCAGTACTTC.